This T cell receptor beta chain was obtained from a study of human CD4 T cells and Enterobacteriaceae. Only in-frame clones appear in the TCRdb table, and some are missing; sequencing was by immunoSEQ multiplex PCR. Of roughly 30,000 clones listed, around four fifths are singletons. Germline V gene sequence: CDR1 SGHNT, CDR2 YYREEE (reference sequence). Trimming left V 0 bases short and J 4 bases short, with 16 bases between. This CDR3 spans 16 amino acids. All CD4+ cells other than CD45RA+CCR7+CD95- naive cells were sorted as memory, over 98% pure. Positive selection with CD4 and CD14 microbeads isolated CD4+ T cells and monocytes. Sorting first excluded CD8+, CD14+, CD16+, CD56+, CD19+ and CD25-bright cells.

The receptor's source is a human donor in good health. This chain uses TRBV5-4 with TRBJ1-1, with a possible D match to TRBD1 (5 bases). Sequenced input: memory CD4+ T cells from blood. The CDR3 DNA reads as TGTGCCAGCAGCTTGGAGGCACCATATCAGGGCACTGAAGCTTTCTTT. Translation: CASSLEAPYQGTEAFF.